Presented here are 18 T cell receptor beta chains from one specimen sequenced in a study of shared clonotypes between healthy human individuals. Here immunoSEQ multiplex PCR was the method, and the copy in TCRdb shows in-frame clones only, minus some. The data hold roughly 2.1 million clones, with about 92% observed a single time. It was CD45RO-negative cells, positively selected for CCR7, that made up naive CD8 cells, with terminally differentiated effector memory CD45RA+ cells excluded. The specimen sequenced was naive CD8+ T cells from PBMCs. The receptors here all came from a man younger than 35 in good health. Some clones in this sample may be carry-over from other donors' samples.

The chain employs TRBV27 and TRBJ2-7, with TRBD1 identical over 7 bases. Germline lookup yields CDR1 MNHEY and CDR2 SMNVEV (reference sequence). V lost 5 bases and J lost 2; bases outside the gene matches: 12. This CDR3 is 16 amino acids long. The CDR3 spells CASSPRGPGQTYEQYF. The CDR3 DNA is TGTGCCAGCAGTCCTAGGGGCCCGGGACAGACCTACGAGCAGTACTTC.

This clone was detected only once. The genes are TRBV13 and TRBJ2-5; 14 nucleotides agree with TRBD2. Trimming removed 5 bases from V and 1 base from J; junction bases left unmatched: 12. This CDR3 contains 19 residues. Germline V gives CDR1 PRHDT, CDR2 FYEKMQ (reference sequence). CDR3 amino acids: CASSRLAGGPGGSQETQYF. The CDR3 DNA follows: TGTGCCAGCAGCCGACTAGCGGGAGGGCCGGGGGGCTCCCAAGAGACCCAGTACTTC.

In its sample, this clone was seen a few times. The chain carries TRBV7-9 and TRBJ1-4; D is uncertain. The CDR3 runs 13 residues. The V gene's germline CDR1 is SEHNR and CDR2 FQNEAQ (reference sequence). V was trimmed by 6 bases and J by 8 bases, leaving 13 bases between them. The CDR3 bases are TGTGCCAGCAGGACGGGTTTGGGGGAAAAACTGTTTTTT. This translates into CASRTGLGEKLFF.

This sequence joins TRBV10-3 and TRBJ1-1; tentative D call: TRBD1 (6 bases). Deletions cut 6 bases from V and 4 bases from J, with 15 bases between. Germline V gene sequence: CDR1 ENHRY, CDR2 SYGVKD. The CDR3 spans 14 residues. CDR3 DNA: TGTGCCATCAGCGAAGAACAGGGTACCACTGAAGCTTTCTTT. Encoded protein: CAISEEQGTTEAFF.

The V and J genes are TRBV27 and TRBJ2-1, with 9 bases that match TRBD2. The CDR3 runs 14 residues. V shed 10 bases and J 0 bases; nucleotides not matched to a gene: 4. The germline CDR1 and CDR2 sequences are MNHEY and SMNVEV (reference sequence). CDR3 coding DNA: TGTGCCACGACGACTAGCGGCTCCTACAATGAGCAGTTCTTC. Amino acid sequence: CATTTSGSYNEQFF.

The chain carries TRBV28 and TRBJ2-7, with no clear D. This CDR3 comprises 13 residues. The V end lost 3 bases, the J end lost 1 base, and 7 bases lay between the germline ends. CDR1 is MDHEN, CDR2 SYDVKM, per germline. The CDR3 region is CASSFHGSYEQYF. CDR3 in DNA: TGTGCCAGCAGTTTCCACGGGTCCTACGAGCAGTACTTC.

The chain joins TRBV12-1 to TRBJ2-7; the table's D call, TRBD2, was not checked against the DNA. TRBV12-1 is deemed a pseudogene. The CDR3 loop spans 14 amino acids. In nucleotides, the CDR3 is TGTGCCAGCGGCCTAGCGGGAGCAAGATACGAGCAGTACTTC. This translates into CASGLAGARYEQYF.

The genes are TRBV6-6 and TRBJ2-7; 9 bases fit TRBD1. The germline CDR1 and CDR2 sequences are MNHNY and SVGAGI (reference sequence). V lost 6 bases, J lost 4 bases, and 10 bases stayed unmatched. CDR3 size: 15 residues. CDR3 sequence reads: CASREPGQGIYEQYF. The DNA for the CDR3 is TGTGCCAGCAGGGAACCGGGACAGGGTATTTACGAGCAGTACTTC.

V and J are TRBV28 and TRBJ1-5; possible D gene TRBD1, 5 bases. V lost 6 bases, J lost 6 bases, and 12 bases lay in between. Germline CDR1 and CDR2: MDHEN and SYDVKM. CDR3 length equals 13 residues. The CDR3 nucleotides are TGTGCCAGCAGCCCCAGGGACGTTCAGCCCCAGCATTTT. Its protein is CASSPRDVQPQHF.

V and J are TRBV9 and TRBJ2-2; D may be TRBD1 or TRBD2 (6 bases each). The V gene's germline CDR1 is SGDLS and CDR2 YYNGEE. This CDR3 spans 15 amino acids. Trimming took off 0 bases at V and 5 bases at J, with 11 bases between the two ends. For the CDR3, the DNA is TGTGCCAGCAGCGTAGGTCCGGGGGCAACCGGGGAGCTGTTTTTT. As protein: CASSVGPGATGELFF.

This clone was observed a handful of times. The chain is built from TRBV9 and TRBJ2-4, with 8 bases fitting TRBD2. The ends lost 0 bases at V and 8 bases at J; junction bases unmatched: 4. The CDR3 consists of 14 residues. Germline CDR1 SGDLS, CDR2 YYNGEE. This CDR3 reads CASSVAGGPDIQYF. Written as DNA, the CDR3 is TGTGCCAGCAGCGTAGCGGGAGGGCCGGACATTCAGTACTTC.

The rearrangement uses TRBV14 and TRBJ1-2, with 8 bases aligning to TRBD1. The V and J ends lost 3 bases and 4 bases, in that order; junction bases with no gene match: 13. CDR3 length: 17 amino acids. Germline V gene sequence: CDR1 SGHDN, CDR2 FVKESK. CDR3 sequence: CASSHTSGDRLSYGYTF. As DNA, the CDR3 is TGTGCCAGCAGCCACACCTCGGGGGACAGGTTGTCCTATGGCTACACCTTC.

The J gene is TRBJ2-1, the V gene TRBV7-9, with D perhaps TRBD1 (6 bases). The CDR3 is 15 residues long. The germline V gene has CDR1 SEHNR and CDR2 FQNEAQ (reference sequence). Trimming removed 5 bases from V and 4 bases from J, with 15 bases in between. This chain's CDR3 is CASSGLGGTYNEQFF. CDR3 bases: TGTGCCAGCAGCGGACTTGGGGGCACGTACAATGAGCAGTTCTTC.

Notes on this clone: This same CDR3 is encoded by further DNA sequences in the sample. V usage is TRBV9 and J usage is TRBJ2-7, with a weak D call TRBD2 (5 bases). This CDR3 contains 14 residues. Germline CDR1 is SGDLS and CDR2 is YYNGEE. V dropped 0 bases and J dropped 2 bases, with 9 bases sitting between them. CDR3 residues: CASSVGGAPYEQYF. CDR3 nucleotide sequence: TGTGCCAGCAGCGTAGGGGGAGCCCCCTACGAGCAGTACTTC.

V usage is TRBV2 and J usage is TRBJ2-1; 10 bases map to TRBD1. CDR3 length equals 12 residues. Germline assignment: CDR1 SNHLY and CDR2 FYNNEI. V shed 10 bases, J shed 9 bases, and the junction held 6 bases outside the gene matches. CDR3 sequence reads: CAIWDRGGEQFF. As DNA, the CDR3 is TGTGCCATCTGGGACAGGGGTGGTGAGCAGTTCTTC.

The chain recombines TRBV15 with TRBJ2-1, with TRBD2 identical over 10 bases. Trimming took 4 bases from V and 3 from J; bases not matched to a gene: 3. This CDR3 is built from 15 residues. Germline CDR1 LNHNV, CDR2 YYDKDF (reference sequence). CDR3 nucleotides: TGTGCCACCAGCACCCGGACTAGCGGCTACAATGAGCAGTTCTTC. Protein sequence: CATSTRTSGYNEQFF.

This chain connects TRBV21-1 to TRBJ2-1; the table's D call, TRBD2, was not checked against the DNA. TRBV21-1 is designated a pseudogene. CDR3 size: 15 residues. This chain's CDR3 is CASSTTASGNGEQFF. For the CDR3, the DNA is TGTGCCAGCAGCACCACGGCTAGCGGGAACGGTGAGCAGTTCTTC.

The J gene is TRBJ2-1, the V gene TRBV27; the D gene is possibly TRBD2 (5 bases). The CDR3 runs 17 residues. V was cut by 6 bases and J by 1 base, with 19 bases left in between. Germline V gene lookup returns CDR1 MNHEY and CDR2 SMNVEV (reference sequence). The CDR3 sequence is CASSQLLGEISYNEQFF. The DNA of the CDR3 is TGTGCCAGCAGCCAACTCCTCGGGGAAATTTCCTACAATGAGCAGTTCTTC.